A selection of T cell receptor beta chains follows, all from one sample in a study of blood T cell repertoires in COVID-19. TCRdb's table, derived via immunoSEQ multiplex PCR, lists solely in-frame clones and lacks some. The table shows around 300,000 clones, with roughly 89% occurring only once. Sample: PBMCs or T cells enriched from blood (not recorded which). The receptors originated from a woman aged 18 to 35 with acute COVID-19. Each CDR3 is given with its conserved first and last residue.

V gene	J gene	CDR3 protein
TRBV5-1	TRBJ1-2	CASSLGLSNYGYTF
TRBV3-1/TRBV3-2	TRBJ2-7	CASSRDRFSYEQYF
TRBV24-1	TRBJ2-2	CATSDFGSMYTGELFF
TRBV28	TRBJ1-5	CASRIQGNQPQHF
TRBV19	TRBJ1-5	CASSMTGGNQPQHF
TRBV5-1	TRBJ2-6	CASTNSGANVLTF
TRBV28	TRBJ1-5	CASFQGNQPQHF
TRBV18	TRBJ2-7	CASSPRHLEEEQYF
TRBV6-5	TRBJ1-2	CASSYSYGSGYTF
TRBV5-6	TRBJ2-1	CASSFRSGVVNEQFF
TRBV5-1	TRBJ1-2	CASSLGDRATGYTF
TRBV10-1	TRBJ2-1	CASRAQVGGSSYNEQFF
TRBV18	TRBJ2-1	CASSPLPTGRDEQFF